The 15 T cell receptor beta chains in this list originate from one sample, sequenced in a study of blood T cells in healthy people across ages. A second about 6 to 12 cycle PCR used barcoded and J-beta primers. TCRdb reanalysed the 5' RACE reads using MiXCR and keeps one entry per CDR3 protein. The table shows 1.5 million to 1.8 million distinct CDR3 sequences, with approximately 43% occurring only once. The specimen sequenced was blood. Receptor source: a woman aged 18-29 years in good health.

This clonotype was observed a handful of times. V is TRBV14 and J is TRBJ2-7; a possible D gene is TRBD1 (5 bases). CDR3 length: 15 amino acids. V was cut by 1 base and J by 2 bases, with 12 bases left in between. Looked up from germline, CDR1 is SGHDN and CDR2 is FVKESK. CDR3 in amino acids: CASSQGWGRTYEQYF. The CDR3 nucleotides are TGTGCCAGCAGCCAAGGCTGGGGCCGAACCTACGAGCAGTACTTC.

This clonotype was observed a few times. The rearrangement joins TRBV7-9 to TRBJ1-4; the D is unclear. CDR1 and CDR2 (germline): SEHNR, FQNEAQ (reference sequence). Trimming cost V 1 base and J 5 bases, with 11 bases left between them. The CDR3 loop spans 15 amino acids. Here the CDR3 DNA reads TGTGCCAGCAGCTTAGGAGTGCCGGGGAATGAAAAACTGTTTTTT. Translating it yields CASSLGVPGNEKLFF.

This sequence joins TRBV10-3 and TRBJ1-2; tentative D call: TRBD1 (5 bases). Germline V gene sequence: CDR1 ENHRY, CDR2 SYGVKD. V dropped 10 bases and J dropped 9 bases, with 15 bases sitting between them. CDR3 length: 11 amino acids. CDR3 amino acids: CATRLWGSYTF. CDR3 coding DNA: TGTGCCACCAGGTTGTGGGGCAGCTACACCTTC.

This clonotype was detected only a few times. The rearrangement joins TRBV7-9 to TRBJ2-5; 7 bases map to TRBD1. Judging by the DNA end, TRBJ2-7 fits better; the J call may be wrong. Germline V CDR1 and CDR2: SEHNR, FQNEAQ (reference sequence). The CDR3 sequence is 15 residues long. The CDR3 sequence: CASSWPGQNIYEQYF. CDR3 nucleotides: TGTGCCAGCAGCTGGCCGGGACAGAACATCTACGAGCAGTACTTC.

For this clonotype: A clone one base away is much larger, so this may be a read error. As DNA, the CDR3 is TGTGCCAGCAGCCCCCGGGACACCCACAATGAGCAGTTCTTC. This translates into CASSPRDTHNEQFF. The rearrangement links TRBV7-2 to TRBJ2-1; the D gene is possibly TRBD1 (6 bases). Between the trimmed V and J ends, which lost 5 bases and 5 bases, there was a span of 13 bases. Germline loops: CDR1 SGHTA, CDR2 FQGNSA. CDR3 length: 14 residues.

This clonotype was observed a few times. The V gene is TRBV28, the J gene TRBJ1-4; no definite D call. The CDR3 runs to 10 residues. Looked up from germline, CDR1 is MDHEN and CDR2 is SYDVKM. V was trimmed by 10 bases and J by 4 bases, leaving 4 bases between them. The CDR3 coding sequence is TGTGCCACCTTTAATGAAAAACTGTTTTTT. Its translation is CATFNEKLFF.

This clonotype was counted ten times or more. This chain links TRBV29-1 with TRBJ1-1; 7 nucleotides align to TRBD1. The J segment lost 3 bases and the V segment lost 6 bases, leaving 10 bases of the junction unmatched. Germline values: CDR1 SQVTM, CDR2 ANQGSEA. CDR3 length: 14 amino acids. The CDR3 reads CSVNRQGSYTEAFF. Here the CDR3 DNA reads TGCAGCGTAAATAGACAGGGCTCGTACACTGAAGCTTTCTTT. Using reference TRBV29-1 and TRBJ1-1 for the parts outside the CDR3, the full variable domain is SAVISQKPSRDICQRGTSLTIQCQVDSQVTMMFWYRQQPGQSLTLIATANQGSEATYESGFVIDKFPISRPNLTFSTLTVSNMSPEDSSIYLCSVNRQGSYTEAFFGQGTRLTVV.

Written as DNA, the CDR3 is TGTGCCAGCAGTGAAGGGACCCCCGCGAGGGGCTACACCTTC. Residues: CASSEGTPARGYTF. This chain links TRBV25-1 with TRBJ1-2, with D possibly being TRBD1 (5 bases). V was trimmed by 2 bases and J by 8 bases, leaving 15 bases between them. CDR3 size: 14 residues. From germline, CDR1 is MGHDK and CDR2 SYGVNS.

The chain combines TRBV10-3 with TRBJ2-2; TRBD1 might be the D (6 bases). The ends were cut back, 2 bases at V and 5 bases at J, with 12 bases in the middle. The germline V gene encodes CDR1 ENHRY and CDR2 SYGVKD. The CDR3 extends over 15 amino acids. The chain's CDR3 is CAISENGQTTGELFF. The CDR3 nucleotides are TGTGCCATCAGTGAGAATGGACAGACAACCGGGGAGCTGTTTTTT.

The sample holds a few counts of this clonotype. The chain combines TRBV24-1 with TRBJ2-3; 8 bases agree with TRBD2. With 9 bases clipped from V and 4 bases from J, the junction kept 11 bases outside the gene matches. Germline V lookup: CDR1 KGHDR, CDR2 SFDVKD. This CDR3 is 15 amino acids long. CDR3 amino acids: CATSPGGGLSDTQYF. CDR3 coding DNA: TGTGCCACCTCGCCGGGAGGGGGACTGTCAGATACGCAGTATTTT.

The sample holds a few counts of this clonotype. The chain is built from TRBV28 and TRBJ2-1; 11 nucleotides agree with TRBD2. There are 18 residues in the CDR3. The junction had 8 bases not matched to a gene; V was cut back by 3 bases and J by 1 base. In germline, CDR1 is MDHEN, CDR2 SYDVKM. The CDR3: CASSFGTSGSISYNEQFF. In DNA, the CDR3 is TGTGCCAGCAGTTTTGGCACTAGCGGGAGTATTTCCTACAATGAGCAGTTCTTC.

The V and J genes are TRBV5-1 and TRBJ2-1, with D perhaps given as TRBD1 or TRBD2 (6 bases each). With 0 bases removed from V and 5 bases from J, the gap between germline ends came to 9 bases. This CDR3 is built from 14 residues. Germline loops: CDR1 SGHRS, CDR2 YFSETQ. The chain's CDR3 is CASSLEGGDNEQFF. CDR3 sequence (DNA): TGCGCCAGCAGCTTGGAGGGGGGAGACAATGAGCAGTTCTTC.

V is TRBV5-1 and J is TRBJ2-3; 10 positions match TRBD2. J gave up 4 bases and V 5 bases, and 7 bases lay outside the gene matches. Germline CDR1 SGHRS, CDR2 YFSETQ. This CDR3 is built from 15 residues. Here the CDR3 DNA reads TGCGCCAGCAGTCCAGCGGGAGGGCCCTCAGATACGCAGTATTTT. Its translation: CASSPAGGPSDTQYF.

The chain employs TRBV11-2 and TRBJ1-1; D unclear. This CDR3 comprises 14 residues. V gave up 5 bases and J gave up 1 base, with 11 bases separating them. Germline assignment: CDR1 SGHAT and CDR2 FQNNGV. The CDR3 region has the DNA TGTGCCAGCAGCCCCTGGAGGAAGAACACTGAAGCTTTCTTT. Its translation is CASSPWRKNTEAFF.

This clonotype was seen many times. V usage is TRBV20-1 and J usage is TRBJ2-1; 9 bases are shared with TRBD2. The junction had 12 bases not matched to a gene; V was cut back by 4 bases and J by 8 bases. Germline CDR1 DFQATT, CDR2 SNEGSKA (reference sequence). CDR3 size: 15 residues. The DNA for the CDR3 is TGCAGTGCTAAGCGGGGGGATGGCCTGCGCGATGAGCAGTTCTTC. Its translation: CSAKRGDGLRDEQFF.